This TCR beta chain stems from a study of blood T cell dynamics during melanoma immunotherapy. Sequencing was performed with immunoSEQ multiplex PCR; in TCRdb, only in-frame clones are kept and a portion is missing. Of about 10,000 clones listed, 70% to 90% are singletons. Regarding time point: week 3, after first cycle of checkpoint inhibitor. No patient had earlier systemic cancer treatment, concurrent immunosuppressants, or another active cancer. This CDR3 is 15 amino acids long. With 1 base removed from V and 0 bases from J, the gap between germline ends came to 10 bases. Germline CDR1 reads SGHVS; CDR2 reads FQNEAQ.

V gene TRBV7-8 combines with J gene TRBJ2-7; possibly TRBD2 for D (5 bases). The TCR was taken from a human donor with melanoma. The material was blood, obtained from a patient treated with checkpoint blockade. The CDR3 spells CASSLEAGSSYEQYF. DNA of the CDR3: TGTGCCAGCAGCTTAGAGGCGGGCAGCTCCTACGAGCAGTACTTC. Using reference TRBV7-8 and TRBJ2-7 for the parts outside the CDR3, the full variable domain is GAGVSQSPRYKVAKRGQDVALRCDPISGHVSLFWYQQALGQGPEFLTYFQNEAQLDKSGLPSDRFFAERPEGSVSTLKIQRTQQEDSAVYLCASSLEAGSSYEQYFGPGTRLTVT.